The clone carrying this T cell receptor beta chain was counted once. The data were taken from a study of shared clonotypes between healthy human individuals. Overall study: CD4 naive and CD4 memory each took three plates per donor, while CD8 naive took two and CD8 memory one.

Per the germline V gene, CDR1 is SEHNR and CDR2 is FQNEAQ (reference sequence). J lost 1 base, V lost 8 bases, and 10 bases had no gene match. This CDR3 is 16 amino acids long. The table came from immunoSEQ multiplex PCR; TCRdb's copy has only in-frame clones and leaves some out. The table has roughly 1,500,000 clones, 98% seen once; the top ten hold roughly 0.35%. The sequence was collected from a man younger than 40 in good health. Sequencing used naive CD4+ T cells sorted from blood. Subset specified: CD45RA+ positively selected. V is TRBV7-9 and J is TRBJ2-1; 8 bases match TRBD2. The CDR3 loop reads CASRPGGRGSYNEQFF. CDR3 coding DNA: TGTGCCAGCCGCCCGGGGGGGCGGGGATCCTACAATGAGCAGTTCTTC. Using reference TRBV7-9 and TRBJ2-1 for the parts outside the CDR3, the full variable domain is DTGVSQNPRHKITKRGQNVTFRCDPISEHNRLYWYRQTLGQGPEFLTYFQNEAQLEKSRLLSDRFSAERPKGSFSTLEIQRTEQGDSAMYLCASRPGGRGSYNEQFFGPGTRLTVL.